The clone carrying this T cell receptor (beta chain) has just one count. Its target is not known. This entry belongs to a study of OX40 agonist ivuxolimab in advanced cancers. Across the study: A male proportion of about 80% was recorded, with mean age approximately 60 years and range about 20 to 79.

Study conclusions and caveats: Expanded clones were, on average, more numerous in CD8+ T cells than in CD4+. Some nonresponders also had low normalized T-cell clonal expansion.

Using immunoSEQ multiplex PCR, the repertoire was profiled, and TCRdb retains in-frame clones only, with some absent. The data contain 40,000 to 45,000 clones, 70% to 90% of them seen just once; the ten biggest clones take up about a sixth. Trimming at V came to 3 bases and at J to 1 base, leaving 4 bases not matched to a gene. This CDR3 has 15 residues. Germline V CDR1 and CDR2: SGDLS, YYNGEE. This specimen consisted of CD4+ or CD8+ T cells sorted from blood, obtained in a trial of the OX40 agonist ivuxolimab. This TCR was recovered from an adult with an advanced solid tumor such as melanoma, head and neck, liver or kidney cancer. V is TRBV9 and J is TRBJ2-3; 8 positions agree with TRBD1. The CDR3, as DNA: TGTGCCAGCAGCGCAACAGGGGGTGGCACAGATACGCAGTATTTT. Amino acids: CASSATGGGTDTQYF.